The sequence of this TCR beta chain was determined in a study of blood T cell repertoires in COVID-19. Assay used: immunoSEQ multiplex PCR; TCRdb lists only in-frame clones, some missing. This sample has 190,000 or so clones, with approximately 87% found just once. What was sequenced was peripheral blood. The receptor comes from a woman aged 18-29 years who had recovered from COVID-19.

The CDR3 loop is CASSPGTSGFYEQYF. The CDR3 DNA follows: TGCGCCAGCAGCCCCGGGACTAGCGGATTCTACGAGCAGTACTTC. The V call is TRBV4-3, the J call TRBJ2-7, with 11 bases lining up with TRBD2. The germline CDR1 and CDR2 sequences are LGHNA and YSLEER. V shed 4 bases and J 3 bases; nucleotides not matched to a gene: 5. The CDR3 extends over 15 amino acids.